This passage covers 26 T cell receptor beta chains from one sample sequenced in a study of shared clonotypes between healthy human individuals. The protocol was immunoSEQ multiplex PCR, while the TCRdb copy is restricted to in-frame clones and leaves out a portion. The sample comprises 400,000 to 550,000 clones, about 80% of which are singletons, and approximately 12% rests with the top ten. The material sequenced was PBMCs. Receptor source: a woman aged 40 to 50 in good health. Some clones in this sample may be carry-over from other donors' samples.

J is TRBJ2-7 and V is TRBV5-1; TRBD2 matches at 11 bases. Looked up from germline, CDR1 is SGHRS and CDR2 is YFSETQ. With 4 bases clipped from V and 3 bases from J, the junction kept 6 bases outside the gene matches. The CDR3 loop spans 15 amino acids. The CDR3 DNA is TGCGCCAGCAGCGTGGTAGCGGGAGGGGGCTACGAGCAGTACTTC. The encoded protein is CASSVVAGGGYEQYF.

The V call is TRBV9, the J call TRBJ2-2; 7 bases match TRBD2. V lost 4 bases and J lost 5; bases outside the gene matches: 11. This CDR3 region has 16 residues. Germline loops: CDR1 SGDLS, CDR2 YYNGEE. This CDR3 is CASSSSWGRGTGELFF. DNA for the CDR3: TGTGCCAGCAGCAGTTCGTGGGGGAGGGGTACCGGGGAGCTGTTTTTT. The whole variable domain, remainder taken from reference TRBV9 and TRBJ2-2, is DSGVTQTPKHLITATGQRVTLRCSPRSGDLSVYWYQQSLDQGLQFLIQYYNGEERAKGNILERFSAQQFPDLHSELNLSSLELGDSALYFCASSSSWGRGTGELFFGEGSRLTVL.

CDR3 loop: CASSSSPYADTEAFF. The CDR3 nucleotides read TGCGCCAGCAGCTCTTCTCCTTATGCGGACACTGAAGCTTTCTTT. This chain links TRBV5-1 with TRBJ1-1; no definite D call. The CDR3 is made up of 15 amino acids. Deletions cut 3 bases from V and 3 bases from J, with 15 bases between. Germline V lookup: CDR1 SGHRS, CDR2 YFSETQ.

A note on this clone: This CDR3 is also generated by other DNA sequences in the sample. The J gene is TRBJ1-1, the V gene TRBV15; TRBD1 aligns across 7 bases. Trimming removed 0 bases from V and 6 bases from J; junction bases left unmatched: 1. This CDR3 is 13 amino acids long. The germline gives CDR1 LNHNV, CDR2 YYDKDF (reference sequence). The CDR3 coding sequence is TGTGCCACCAGCAGAGACAGGGGGTCTGAAGCTTTCTTT. This gives the protein CATSRDRGSEAFF.

This clone was picked up one time. The V gene is TRBV30, the J gene TRBJ1-2, with D perhaps matching TRBD1 (5 bases). V was clipped by 4 bases and J by 8 bases, with 20 bases between them. The CDR3 has 14 residues. Per germline, CDR1 GTSNPN and CDR2 SVGIG (reference sequence). The CDR3 DNA follows: TGTGCCTGGACCCAGCGGCCGGGGGGGGAGGGCTACACCTTC. Its translation is CAWTQRPGGEGYTF.

The chain couples TRBV7-3 to TRBJ2-1; D is possibly TRBD2 (5 bases). CDR1 and CDR2 (germline): SGHTA, FQGTGA. V lost 5 bases, J lost 3 bases, and 17 bases lay in between. CDR3 length equals 16 residues. Written as DNA, the CDR3 is TGTGCCAGCAGCCCGAGCGGATTCCAATTCTACAATGAGCAGTTCTTC. This sequence encodes CASSPSGFQFYNEQFF.

The V gene is TRBV7-2, the J gene TRBJ2-5; possibly TRBD2 for D (5 bases). Germline-derived CDR1 and CDR2 are SGHTA and FQGNSA. The CDR3 is 14 amino acids. V lost 0 bases to trimming and J lost 1 base, with 6 bases between them. The chain's CDR3 is CASSLASGQETQYF. DNA for the CDR3: TGTGCCAGCAGCTTAGCGAGCGGCCAAGAGACCCAGTACTTC.

This clone was picked up one time. Other DNA sequences in the sample encode the same CDR3. For the CDR3, the DNA is TGTGCCAGCAGCTTAAACACAGATACGCAGTATTTT. Translation gives CASSLNTDTQYF. The chain is built from TRBV11-2 and TRBJ2-3; unclear D gene. V lost 2 bases to trimming and J lost 2 bases, with 2 bases between them. CDR1 and CDR2 from the germline V gene are SGHAT and FQNNGV. This CDR3 has 12 residues.

The chain is built from TRBV27 and TRBJ1-5; D perhaps matches TRBD1 (5 bases). The V gene's germline CDR1 is MNHEY and CDR2 SMNVEV (reference sequence). V was clipped by 1 base and J by 7 bases, with 8 bases between them. The CDR3 loop spans 13 amino acids. The CDR3 loop reads CASSLFWGQPQHF. In DNA, the CDR3 is TGTGCCAGCAGTTTATTTTGGGGGCAGCCCCAGCATTTT.

The DNA for the CDR3 is TGTGCCAGCTCACCACAAAGGACGGCCTACGAGCAGTACTTC. Its protein is CASSPQRTAYEQYF. The chain combines TRBV18 with TRBJ2-7; no clear D. Trimming removed 1 base from V and 2 bases from J, with 9 bases in between. The CDR3 is 14 residues long. Germline CDR1 KGHSH, CDR2 LQKENI.

V gene TRBV7-9 combines with J gene TRBJ2-7; 10 bases agree with TRBD2. The CDR3 extends over 15 amino acids. The ends lost 1 base at V and 4 bases at J; junction bases unmatched: 4. Germline V lookup: CDR1 SEHNR, CDR2 FQNEAQ (reference sequence). CDR3 residues: CASSLGNSGRYEQYF. In nucleotides, the CDR3 is TGTGCCAGCAGCTTAGGAAATAGCGGGAGGTACGAGCAGTACTTC.

J is TRBJ1-2 and V is TRBV28, with 7 bases identical to TRBD1. Losses at the gene ends were 6 bases for V and 6 bases for J; bases not matched to a gene: 10. Germline V gene lookup returns CDR1 MDHEN and CDR2 SYDVKM. CDR3 length: 14 residues. Here the CDR3 reads CASRPMGTADGYTF. DNA of the CDR3: TGTGCCAGCAGACCAATGGGGACAGCCGATGGCTACACCTTC.

This clone was counted between two and nine times. In the same sample, other DNA sequences code for this CDR3. The chain recombines TRBV5-4 with TRBJ2-7; a possible D gene is TRBD1 (5 bases). The germline V gene encodes CDR1 SGHNT and CDR2 YYREEE (reference sequence). V dropped 0 bases and J dropped 0 bases, with 10 bases sitting between them. CDR3 size: 15 residues. DNA for the CDR3: TGTGCCAGCAGCTTGGGGGGCCAAAGCTCCTACGAGCAGTACTTC. It specifies CASSLGGQSSYEQYF.

The chain joins TRBV6-6 to TRBJ2-1; D may be TRBD1 (6 bases). V lost 6 bases, J lost 8 bases, and 11 bases lay in between. CDR3 length: 12 residues. Germline CDR1 reads MNHNY; CDR2 reads SVGAGI (reference sequence). CDR3 DNA: TGTGCCAGCAGAAAACAGGGCTATGAGCAGTTCTTC. As protein: CASRKQGYEQFF.

The genes are TRBV23-1 and TRBJ1-2, with 11 bases identical to TRBD1. TRBV23-1 is an ORF, and what it does is uncertain. The V and J ends lost 3 bases and 4 bases, in that order; junction bases with no gene match: 4. The CDR3 has 15 amino acids. CDR3 sequence: CASSHRDRGFYGYTF. The DNA of the CDR3 is TGCGCCAGCAGTCATAGGGACAGGGGGTTCTATGGCTACACCTTC.

V is TRBV7-9 and J is TRBJ2-1, with a weak D call TRBD2 (6 bases). The germline gives CDR1 SEHNR, CDR2 FQNEAQ (reference sequence). This CDR3 contains 15 residues. The V and J ends lost 7 bases and 3 bases respectively, with 16 bases between them. The CDR3: CASTRGTSDYNEQFF. The DNA of the CDR3 is TGTGCCAGCACCCGCGGGACTTCGGACTACAATGAGCAGTTCTTC.

About this clone: The same CDR3 can be traced to other DNA sequences in this sample. The CDR3 loop is CASSLVGETQYF. DNA of the CDR3: TGTGCCAGCAGCTTGGTAGGAGAGACCCAGTACTTC. This chain uses TRBV5-4 with TRBJ2-5; D unresolved. Germline CDR1 SGHNT, CDR2 YYREEE (reference sequence). V lost 0 bases and J 4 bases, leaving 4 bases between the germline ends. CDR3 length: 12 amino acids.

The chain joins TRBV5-1 to TRBJ2-7; no clear D. The germline V gene encodes CDR1 SGHRS and CDR2 YFSETQ. The germline V and J ends were trimmed by 0 bases and 3 bases, with 13 bases remaining between them. This CDR3 comprises 15 residues. CDR3 sequence reads: CASSLAYGQNYEQYF. The CDR3 bases are TGCGCCAGCAGCTTGGCTTACGGCCAGAACTACGAGCAGTACTTC.

V usage is TRBV11-3 and J usage is TRBJ2-3; the match to TRBD2 covers 7 bases. CDR1 SGHNT and CDR2 YENEEA come from the germline V gene. CDR3 length: 15 residues. The V segment lost 1 base and the J segment 0 bases; nucleotides outside the gene matches: 1. CDR3 residues: CASSLGGLSTDTQYF. Written as DNA, the CDR3 is TGTGCCAGCAGCTTAGGGGGACTAAGCACAGATACGCAGTATTTT.

This clone was detected only a few times. J is TRBJ1-4 and V is TRBV21-1. TRBV21-1 is marked as a pseudogene. This CDR3 spans 15 amino acids. In DNA form, the CDR3 reads TGTGCCAGCAGCTTCATAGGTGGATGCGCTGAAAAACTGTTTTTT. Amino acid sequence: CASSFIGGCAEKLFF.

This clone was observed a single time. For the CDR3, the DNA is TGTGCCAGCAGCTCCTGGACTAGCGGGAGAAAAGATGAGCAGTTCTTC. This encodes CASSSWTSGRKDEQFF. This chain joins TRBV7-8 and TRBJ2-1; 13 positions match TRBD2. The CDR3 is 16 amino acids. V lost 4 bases to trimming and J lost 8 bases; unmatched junction nucleotides: 8. Germline V gene data show CDR1 as SGHVS and CDR2 as FQNEAQ.

Notes on this clone: Other DNA sequences in this specimen translate into the identical CDR3. The V gene is TRBV7-9, the J gene TRBJ1-3; possibly TRBD1 for D (6 bases). Germline assignment: CDR1 SEHNR and CDR2 FQNEAQ (reference sequence). This CDR3 region has 13 residues. V was shortened by 1 base and J by 7 bases, with 8 bases between the two germline ends. CDR3 sequence: CASSLGQGNTIYF. CDR3 nucleotides: TGTGCCAGCAGCTTAGGTCAGGGGAACACCATATATTTT.

A word on this clone: In the same sample, other DNA sequences code for this CDR3. V and J are TRBV29-1 and TRBJ2-1; the match to TRBD2 covers 10 bases. J lost 4 bases, V lost 7 bases, and 4 bases had no gene match. The CDR3 is 13 amino acids. Germline V gives CDR1 SQVTM, CDR2 ANQGSEA. Here the CDR3 DNA reads TGCAGCGGAGGGACTAGCGTATACAATGAGCAGTTCTTC. Translated, it gives CSGGTSVYNEQFF.

The sample holds one count of this clone. One end of the junction varies from germline; a read error may be responsible. Distinct nucleotide sequences in the sample also encode this CDR3. The chain is built from TRBV4-2 and TRBJ2-3; TRBD2 agrees at 9 bases. The germline gives CDR1 LGHNA, CDR2 YNFKEQ. This CDR3 has 19 residues. The DNA for the CDR3 is TGTGCCAGCAGCACGAAGGGGGCGGTAGCGGGAGCGGGCACGGATACGCAGTATTTT. It yields the protein CASSTKGAVAGAGTDTQYF.

V is TRBV19 and J is TRBJ2-2, with D maybe TRBD1 (6 bases). This CDR3 is built from 17 residues. Trimming shortened V by 3 bases and J by 5 bases, and 19 bases separated the two germline ends. Germline CDR1 reads LNHDA; CDR2 reads SQIVND (reference sequence). The CDR3 DNA sequence: TGTGCCAGTAGTATGGGGGTGGCCAGGGGAGCGACCGGGGAGCTGTTTTTT. It specifies CASSMGVARGATGELFF. Combining the CDR3 with reference TRBV19 and TRBJ2-2 gives the whole variable domain DGGITQSPKYLFRKEGQNVTLSCEQNLNHDAMYWYRQDPGQGLRLIYYSQIVNDFQKGDIAEGYSVSREKKESFPLTVTSAQKNPTAFYLCASSMGVARGATGELFFGEGSRLTVL.

This clone came up once. V gene TRBV10-2 combines with J gene TRBJ2-7; tentatively, D is TRBD1 (6 bases). This CDR3 region has 14 residues. CDR1 is WSHSY and CDR2 is SAAADI in the germline V gene. V lost 7 bases and J 0 bases, leaving 13 bases between the germline ends. The CDR3 bases are TGCGCCAGCACTCGGACAGCGAGCTCCTACGAGCAGTACTTC. It specifies CASTRTASSYEQYF.